This note documents a single TCR beta chain sequence. Its matching antigen is unknown. The data were taken from a study of cytomegalovirus exposure and HLA in healthy donors. Study-level points and caveats: Clusters of TCRs from the first cohort tended to co-occur in the roughly 120 validation repertoires (as a later analysis found). The majority of TCR sequences were rare, yet some public TCRs appeared in many donors. Specificity of a few CMV-associated chains for CMV antigens was verified in vitro.

Clones were read by immunoSEQ multiplex PCR, and TCRdb kept only the in-frame ones, dropping some. The data contain more than 110,000 clones, about 91% of them singletons. The CDR3 is made up of 15 amino acids. J was trimmed by 5 bases and V by 2 bases; bases with no gene match: 8. The germline gives CDR1 MNHEY, CDR2 SVGAGI. Input material: PBMCs. The sequence was collected from a young woman in good health and CMV-seropositive. J is TRBJ1-1 and V is TRBV6-5; TRBD1 matches 7 bases. This CDR3 reads CASSYGSAGGTEAFF. Written as DNA, the CDR3 is TGTGCCAGCAGTTACGGGTCGGCAGGGGGGACTGAAGCTTTCTTT.